Each of the 21 T cell receptor beta chains below was sequenced from the same sample in a study of blood T cell repertoires in COVID-19. Clones were sequenced by immunoSEQ multiplex PCR, and TCRdb holds only the in-frame ones, with some missing. The sample comprises approximately 350,000 clones, about 90% of which are singletons, and under 3% rests with the top ten. The source material was PBMCs or T cells enriched from blood (not recorded which). All receptors derive from a woman under 40 who had recovered from COVID-19.

This chain connects TRBV14 to TRBJ2-3, with 9 bases identical to TRBD2. V dropped 4 bases and J dropped 6; count of bases not matched to a gene: 14. The germline V gene encodes CDR1 SGHDN and CDR2 FVKESK. CDR3 length: 17 residues. The CDR3 region has the DNA TGTGCCAGCAGCCCAAGCTTGCTAGCGGGGATACAGGATACGCAGTATTTT. Protein sequence: CASSPSLLAGIQDTQYF.

The V and J genes are TRBV5-1 and TRBJ2-5; 7 bases are shared with TRBD1. The junction had 4 bases not matched to a gene; V was cut back by 4 bases and J by 4 bases. In germline, CDR1 is SGHRS, CDR2 YFSETQ. The CDR3 sequence is 13 residues long. This CDR3 is CASSGDRAETQYF. DNA for the CDR3: TGCGCCAGCAGCGGCGACAGGGCAGAGACCCAGTACTTC.

The chain links TRBV7-2 to TRBJ2-5; possibly TRBD1 for D (6 bases). Trimming removed 7 bases from V and 2 bases from J, with 17 bases in between. Germline values: CDR1 SGHTA, CDR2 FQGNSA. CDR3 length: 15 residues. The CDR3 region is CASTLLWGQQETQYF. CDR3 in DNA: TGTGCCAGCACCCTACTATGGGGGCAGCAAGAGACCCAGTACTTC.

The count of this clone is one. The chain combines TRBV4-1 with TRBJ2-1; perhaps TRBD2 as D (6 bases). The V end was cut by 2 bases, the J end by 1 base, with 9 bases between. CDR1 is MGHRA and CDR2 is YSYEKL in the germline V gene. The CDR3 is 15 residues long. The DNA for the CDR3 is TGCGCCAGCAGCCAAAGGGACTTTTCCTACAATGAGCAGTTCTTC. Residues: CASSQRDFSYNEQFF.

The chain couples TRBV5-1 to TRBJ2-7; D call uncertain. The germline V gene has CDR1 SGHRS and CDR2 YFSETQ. CDR3 length: 13 amino acids. Trimming took off 0 bases at V and 7 bases at J, with 11 bases between the two ends. CDR3 coding DNA: TGCGCCAGCAGCTTGGATCTTGGGCAGGAGCAGTACTTC. Translating it yields CASSLDLGQEQYF.

The rearrangement uses TRBV7-9 and TRBJ1-2; tentative D call: TRBD1 (6 bases). CDR1 is SEHNR, CDR2 FQNEAQ, per germline (reference sequence). The CDR3 spans 14 residues. V was clipped by 5 bases and J by 5 bases, with 15 bases between them. This CDR3 reads CASSPVRGGYGYTF. In DNA form, the CDR3 reads TGTGCCAGCAGCCCTGTCAGGGGTGGGTATGGCTACACCTTC. The whole variable domain, remainder taken from reference TRBV7-9 and TRBJ1-2, is DTGVSQNPRHKITKRGQNVTFRCDPISEHNRLYWYRQTLGQGPEFLTYFQNEAQLEKSRLLSDRFSAERPKGSFSTLEIQRTEQGDSAMYLCASSPVRGGYGYTFGSGTRLTVV.

V gene TRBV27 combines with J gene TRBJ1-5; 10 nucleotides agree with TRBD1. The CDR3 is 14 amino acids. The trim removed 8 bases at V and 3 bases at J, leaving 4 bases unmatched. Looked up from germline, CDR1 is MNHEY and CDR2 is SMNVEV (reference sequence). The CDR3 sequence is CASWTGGLNQPQHF. CDR3 coding DNA: TGTGCCAGCTGGACAGGGGGGCTCAATCAGCCCCAGCATTTT.

This chain links TRBV7-2 with TRBJ2-7, with 12 bases that match TRBD2. CDR1 SGHTA and CDR2 FQGNSA come from the germline V gene. Germline trimming cut 1 base from V and 7 bases from J; bases unmatched to any gene: 8. The CDR3 has 16 amino acids. Here the CDR3 DNA reads TGTGCCAGCAGCTTAGATTTCCTAGCGGGGGGGCGAGAGCAGTACTTC. This gives the protein CASSLDFLAGGREQYF. Filled out from reference TRBV7-2 and TRBJ2-7, the complete variable domain reads GAGVSQSPSNKVTEKGKDVELRCDPISGHTALYWYRQSLGQGLEFLIYFQGNSAPDKSGLPSDRFSAERTGGSVSTLTIQRTQQEDSAVYLCASSLDFLAGGREQYFGPGTRLTVT.

The J gene is TRBJ1-3, the V gene TRBV11-2, with 10 positions matching TRBD1. Germline CDR1 reads SGHAT; CDR2 reads FQNNGV. This CDR3 has 17 amino acids. The trim removed 3 bases at V and 0 bases at J, leaving 5 bases unmatched. CDR3 nucleotides: TGTGCCAGCAGCTTCCTGACAGGGGGCGGCTCTGGAAACACCATATATTTT. Residues: CASSFLTGGGSGNTIYF.

Worth noting for this clone: This sample also contains other DNA sequences that code for the same CDR3. The chain has TRBV12-3 or TRBV12-4 and TRBJ2-7, with D unresolved. The germline V and J ends were trimmed by 5 bases and 4 bases, with 9 bases remaining between them. The CDR3 sequence is 12 residues long. In nucleotides, the CDR3 is TGTGCCAGCAGTCCCCTAGGTTACGAGCAGTACTTC. Translation gives CASSPLGYEQYF.

The rearrangement joins TRBV3-1 (or the pseudogene TRBV3-2) to TRBJ1-2; TRBD1 matches at 8 bases. The CDR3 runs to 13 residues. Germline CDR1 is LGHDT and CDR2 is YNNKEL (reference sequence). Trimming cost V 5 bases and J 8 bases; bases outside gene matches: 7. This CDR3 reads CASSTQGGDGYTF. CDR3 bases: TGTGCCAGCAGCACACAGGGGGGGGACGGCTACACCTTC.

The chain joins TRBV27 to TRBJ2-5, with D perhaps matching TRBD1 (5 bases). The CDR3 is 13 amino acids. The ends were cut back, 5 bases at V and 4 bases at J, with 11 bases in the middle. The V gene's germline CDR1 is MNHEY and CDR2 SMNVEV (reference sequence). The CDR3, as DNA: TGTGCCAGCAGTCTCAGGGTACGAGAGACCCAGTACTTC. Protein: CASSLRVRETQYF.

This chain joins TRBV5-6 and TRBJ2-7; 8 nucleotides align to TRBD2. The germline CDR1 and CDR2 sequences are SGHDT and YYEEEE. After removal of 6 bases from V and 6 bases from J, the junction contained 2 bases not matched to a gene. The length of the CDR3 is 11 residues. CDR3 sequence reads: CASTSGGEQYF. CDR3 DNA: TGTGCCAGCACCAGCGGGGGCGAGCAGTACTTC.

This chain joins TRBV3-1 (or the pseudogene TRBV3-2) and TRBJ1-3; perhaps TRBD1 as D (5 bases). The germline V gene encodes CDR1 LGHDT and CDR2 YNNKEL (reference sequence). CDR3 size: 12 residues. V was pared by 6 bases and J by 10 bases, with 13 bases between. The CDR3 loop reads CASRDFGGTIYF. DNA for the CDR3: TGTGCCAGCAGAGACTTTGGGGGGACCATATATTTT.

The chain carries TRBV4-1 and TRBJ2-5; a weak D match, TRBD2 (6 bases). This CDR3 is built from 16 residues. Germline-derived CDR1 and CDR2 are MGHRA and YSYEKL. With 3 bases removed from V and 5 bases from J, the gap between germline ends came to 19 bases. DNA for the CDR3: TGCGCCAGCAGCCATCGGCAGGCGGGATTACCCGAGACCCAGTACTTC. This encodes CASSHRQAGLPETQYF.

V usage is TRBV6-5 and J usage is TRBJ1-1; maybe TRBD1 (6 bases). With 8 bases removed from V and 3 bases from J, the gap between germline ends came to 10 bases. Germline loops: CDR1 MNHEY, CDR2 SVGAGI. This CDR3 contains 12 residues. The chain's CDR3 is CASADRHTEAFF. CDR3 DNA sequence: TGTGCCAGCGCCGACAGGCACACTGAAGCTTTCTTT.

The V and J genes are TRBV6-1 and TRBJ1-5; 8 nucleotides line up with TRBD1. Germline CDR1 reads MNHNS; CDR2 reads SASEGT. The CDR3 spans 16 residues. V lost 3 bases and J lost 7; bases outside the gene matches: 11. CDR3: CASSDPGAGGVQPQHF. The CDR3 nucleotides read TGTGCCAGCAGTGATCCGGGAGCAGGGGGCGTCCAGCCCCAGCATTTT.

This clone was seen only once. The chain uses TRBV18 and TRBJ1-3; D gene uncertain. The CDR3 spans 15 residues. V lost 4 bases and J lost 0, with 10 bases in between. CDR1 is KGHSH, CDR2 LQKENI, per germline. The CDR3 sequence is CASSLPGNSGNTIYF. The CDR3 DNA reads as TGTGCCAGCTCACTCCCGGGGAACTCTGGAAACACCATATATTTT. Using reference TRBV18 and TRBJ1-3 for the parts outside the CDR3, the full variable domain is NAGVMQNPRHLVRRRGQEARLRCSPMKGHSHVYWYRQLPEEGLKFMVYLQKENIIDESGMPKERFSAEFPKEGPSILRIQQVVRGDSAAYFCASSLPGNSGNTIYFGEGSWLTVV.

The chain combines TRBV11-2 with TRBJ2-3, with 12 nucleotides matching TRBD1. J was trimmed by 4 bases and V by 5 bases; bases with no gene match: 16. The length of the CDR3 is 19 residues. Germline V CDR1 and CDR2: SGHAT, FQNNGV. CDR3 coding DNA: TGTGCCAGCAGCATCGTCCCGGGACAGGGGGCCGGGCCCCCAGATACGCAGTATTTT. Its protein is CASSIVPGQGAGPPDTQYF.

CDR3 region: CASSQSPLAGGLKRETQYF. The DNA of the CDR3 is TGCGCCAGCAGCCAGAGCCCTCTAGCGGGGGGGCTCAAACGGGAGACCCAGTACTTC. The chain links TRBV4-1 to TRBJ2-5, with TRBD2 matching over 12 bases. The CDR3 spans 19 residues. Germline CDR1 and CDR2: MGHRA and YSYEKL. J lost 5 bases, V lost 3 bases, and 16 bases had no gene match.

The rearrangement joins TRBV5-1 to TRBJ1-1; 8 bases map to TRBD1. Germline-derived CDR1 and CDR2 are SGHRS and YFSETQ. The junction had 4 bases not matched to a gene; V was cut back by 0 bases and J by 3 bases. This CDR3 comprises 15 residues. CDR3 nucleotides: TGCGCCAGCAGCTTGGATCAGGGGGCGTACACTGAAGCTTTCTTT. Protein: CASSLDQGAYTEAFF. The variable domain in full, with the rest retrieved from reference TRBV5-1 and TRBJ1-1, is KAGVTQTPRYLIKTRGQQVTLSCSPISGHRSVSWYQQTPGQGLQFLFEYFSETQRNKGNFPGRFSGRQFSNSRSEMNVSTLELGDSALYLCASSLDQGAYTEAFFGQGTRLTVV.